This T cell receptor (beta chain) was found in a study of CD8+ T cells in alopecia areata. Noted treatment: oral pan-JAK inhibitor, 5-10 mg twice daily. Study observations and caveats: Clarity of TCR sharing across patients fell short of that in mice, possibly HLA-related. Scalp samples also yield sequences of resident alphabeta T cells from normal skin.

Trimming took off 4 bases at V and 2 bases at J, with 4 bases between the two ends. The CDR3 has 12 amino acids. Germline V gives CDR1 LNHDA, CDR2 SQIVND (reference sequence). Notes on this clone: The antigen remains unidentified.

Extraction and reverse transcription of RNA yielded cDNA as the sequencing template. The data were produced by immunoSEQ multiplex PCR, yet TCRdb's version contains in-frame clones alone and is incomplete. The table records 95,000 to 150,000 clones, around 56% of them present only once. The material was CD4+ T cells sorted from blood, obtained at week 4, from a patient treated with tofacitinib. The genes are TRBV19 and TRBJ2-3, with no clear D. The source is a human donor with alopecia areata. The DNA of the CDR3 is TGTGCCAGTAGTAAGGTCACAGATACGCAGTATTTT. It codes for CASSKVTDTQYF.